A single sample gave rise to the 2 T cell receptor beta chains below, sequenced in a study of CD8+CD57+ T cells in acquired aplastic anemia. Whole-study results and caveats: CD8+CD57+ cells from patients were less diverse than total CD4+ and CD8+ pools.

The use of genomic DNA as template underpinned the TCR beta VDJ and CDR3 profiling. In TCRdb, the reads were re-called with MiXCR into one record per CDR3 protein. The sample comprises 16,000 or so distinct CDR3 sequences, roughly two fifths of which are singletons, and approximately 83% rests with the top ten. Antigens for these TCRs are unknown. It was patients with CD8+CD57+ cell expansion by flow cytometry who were chosen for sequencing. Sequencing was performed on CD8+CD57+ T cells sorted from PBMCs. The subset is: bead-enriched CD8+CD57+ effector memory T cells from SAA patients. Receptors originate from a human donor with aplastic anemia.

There are many counts of this clonotype. The rearrangement uses TRBV14 and TRBJ2-7; D gene uncertain. CDR1 and CDR2 from the germline V gene are SGHDN and FVKESK. The CDR3 contains 14 residues. The V end lost 1 base, the J end lost 6 bases, and 13 bases lay between the germline ends. The CDR3 sequence is CASSQAGPRAEQYF. The CDR3 DNA follows: TGTGCCAGCAGCCAAGCTGGCCCAAGGGCCGAGCAGTACTTC.

Details on this clonotype: The junction shows a germline mismatch at one end, possibly a read error. The CDR3 loop is CACSDGSGRSYEQYF. The CDR3 DNA reads TGTGCCTGCAGTGATGGTAGCGGGAGATCCTACGAGCAGTACTTC. The chain carries TRBV25-1 and TRBJ2-7; TRBD2 matches at 9 bases. The germline V gene has CDR1 MGHDK and CDR2 SYGVNS. The CDR3 sequence is 15 residues long.